The 5 T cell receptor beta chains listed next were all sequenced from one sample in a study of cytotoxic CD8 clonotypes in ibrutinib-treated CLL. TCRdb's copy holds only in-frame clones and misses some; the assay was immunoSEQ multiplex PCR. In the table there are around 40,000 clones, 55% to 75% of which are singletons. The specimen was PBMCs, collected at disease progression, from a patient treated with ibrutinib. All receptors come from a human donor with chronic lymphocytic leukemia.

By share, this clone ranks as medium-sized. V and J are TRBV19 and TRBJ1-1; TRBD1 agrees at 8 bases. The V gene end was trimmed by 6 bases and the J gene end by 12 bases; junction bases not matched to a gene: 12. The CDR3 spans 13 residues. Germline V lookup: CDR1 LNHDA, CDR2 SQIVND (reference sequence). CDR3 amino acids: CASSPTGVPMTFF. CDR3 nucleotide sequence: TGTGCCAGTAGCCCGACAGGGGTCCCAATGACTTTCTTT.

V is TRBV7-9 and J is TRBJ2-7; D possibly corresponds to TRBD1 (5 bases). CDR3 length: 13 amino acids. The V end was cut by 5 bases, the J end by 7 bases, with 15 bases between. The germline V gene has CDR1 SEHNR and CDR2 FQNEAQ (reference sequence). The CDR3 region is CASSPSQGKEQYF. The CDR3 DNA reads TGTGCCAGCAGCCCCTCGCAGGGAAAGGAGCAGTACTTC.

This chain uses TRBV18 with TRBJ2-5; D might be TRBD1 (6 bases). This CDR3 comprises 15 residues. Germline V gene data show CDR1 as KGHSH and CDR2 as LQKENI. V was shortened by 3 bases and J by 1 base, with 12 bases between the two germline ends. CDR3 in amino acids: CASSPPGTPQETQYF. The CDR3 DNA is TGTGCCAGCTCACCCCCCGGGACACCCCAAGAGACCCAGTACTTC.

This chain joins TRBV15 and TRBJ1-5; the D is unclear. The CDR3 is made up of 15 amino acids. The V end was cut by 11 bases, the J end by 0 bases, with 17 bases between. Looked up from germline, CDR1 is LNHNV and CDR2 is YYDKDF (reference sequence). The CDR3: CAVSLGLDSNQPQHF. For the CDR3, the DNA is TGTGCCGTATCCCTGGGGTTGGATAGCAATCAGCCCCAGCATTTT.

The chain is built from TRBV4-1 and TRBJ2-3; 8 nucleotides agree with TRBD1. Germline-derived CDR1 and CDR2 are MGHRA and YSYEKL. The junction had 7 bases not matched to a gene; V was cut back by 4 bases and J by 4 bases. The CDR3 is 15 amino acids. The CDR3 DNA is TGCGCCAGCAGCCCGTTACAACAGGGGGCAGATACGCAGTATTTT. Translated: CASSPLQQGADTQYF.